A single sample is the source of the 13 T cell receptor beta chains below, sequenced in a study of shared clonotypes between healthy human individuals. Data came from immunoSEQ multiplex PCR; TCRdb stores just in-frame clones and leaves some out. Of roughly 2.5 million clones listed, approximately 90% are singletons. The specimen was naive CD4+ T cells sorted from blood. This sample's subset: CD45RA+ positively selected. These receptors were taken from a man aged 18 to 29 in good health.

The CDR3 bases are TGTGCCAGCAGCTTGGGGAATCGACCAGACACAGATACGCAGTATTTT. Its translation is CASSLGNRPDTDTQYF. V gene TRBV5-4 combines with J gene TRBJ2-3; D not resolved. Germline V gives CDR1 SGHNT, CDR2 YYREEE (reference sequence). The V end lost 0 bases, the J end lost 2 bases, and 13 bases lay between the germline ends. The CDR3 runs to 16 residues.

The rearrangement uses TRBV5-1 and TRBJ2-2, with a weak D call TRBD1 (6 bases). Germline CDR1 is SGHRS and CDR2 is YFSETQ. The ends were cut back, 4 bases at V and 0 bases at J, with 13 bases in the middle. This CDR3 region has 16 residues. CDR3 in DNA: TGCGCCAGCAGCCCCCGAGGGGGATCGAACACCGGGGAGCTGTTTTTT. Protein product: CASSPRGGSNTGELFF.

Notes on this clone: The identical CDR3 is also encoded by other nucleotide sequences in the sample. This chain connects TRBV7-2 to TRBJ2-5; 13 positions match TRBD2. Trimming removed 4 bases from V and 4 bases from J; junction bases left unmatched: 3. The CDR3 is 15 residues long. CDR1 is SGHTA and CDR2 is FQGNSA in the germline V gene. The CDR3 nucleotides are TGTGCCAGCAGCTGGACTAGCGGGAGATCAGAGACCCAGTACTTC. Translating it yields CASSWTSGRSETQYF.

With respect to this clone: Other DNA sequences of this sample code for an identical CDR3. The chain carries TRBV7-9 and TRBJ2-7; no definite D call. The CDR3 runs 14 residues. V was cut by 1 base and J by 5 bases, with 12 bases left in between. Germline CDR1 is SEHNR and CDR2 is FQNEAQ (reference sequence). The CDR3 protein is CASSLVRGTDEQYF. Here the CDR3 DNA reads TGTGCCAGCAGCTTAGTACGAGGCACGGACGAGCAGTACTTC.

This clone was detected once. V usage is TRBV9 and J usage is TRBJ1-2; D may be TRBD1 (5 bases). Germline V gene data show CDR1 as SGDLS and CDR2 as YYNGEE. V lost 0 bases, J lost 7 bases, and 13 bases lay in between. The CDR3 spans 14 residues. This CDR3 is CASSVDAGLGGYTF. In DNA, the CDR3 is TGTGCCAGCAGCGTAGATGCAGGGTTGGGTGGCTACACCTTC.

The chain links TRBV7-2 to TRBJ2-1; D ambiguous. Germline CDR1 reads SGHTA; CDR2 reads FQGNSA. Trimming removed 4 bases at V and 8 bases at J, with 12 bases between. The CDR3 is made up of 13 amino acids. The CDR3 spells CASSSYLQYEQFF. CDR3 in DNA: TGTGCCAGCAGCTCGTACTTGCAGTATGAGCAGTTCTTC.

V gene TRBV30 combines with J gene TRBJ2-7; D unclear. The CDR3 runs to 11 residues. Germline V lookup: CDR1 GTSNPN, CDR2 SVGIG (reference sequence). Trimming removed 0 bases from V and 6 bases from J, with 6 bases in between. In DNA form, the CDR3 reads TGTGCCTGGAGTGTAAACGGCGAGCAGTACTTC. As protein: CAWSVNGEQYF.

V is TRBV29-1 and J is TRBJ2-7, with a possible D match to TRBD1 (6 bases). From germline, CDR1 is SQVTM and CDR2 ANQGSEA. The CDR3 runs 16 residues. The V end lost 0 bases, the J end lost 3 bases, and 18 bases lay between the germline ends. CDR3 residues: CSVEDRSQGIIYEQYF. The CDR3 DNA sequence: TGCAGCGTTGAAGATCGAAGTCAGGGGATCATCTACGAGCAGTACTTC.

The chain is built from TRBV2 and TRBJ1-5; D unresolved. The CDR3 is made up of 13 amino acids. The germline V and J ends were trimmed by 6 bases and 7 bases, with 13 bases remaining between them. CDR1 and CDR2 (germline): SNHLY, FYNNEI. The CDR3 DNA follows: TGTGCCAGCAGGCAGACTTTTGCCCAGCCCCAGCATTTT. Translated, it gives CASRQTFAQPQHF. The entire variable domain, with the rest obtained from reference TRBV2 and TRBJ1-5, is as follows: EPEVTQTPSHQVTQMGQEVILRCVPISNHLYFYWYRQILGQKVEFLVSFYNNEISEKSEIFDDQFSVERPDGSNFTLKIRSTKLEDSAMYFCASRQTFAQPQHFGDGTRLSIL.

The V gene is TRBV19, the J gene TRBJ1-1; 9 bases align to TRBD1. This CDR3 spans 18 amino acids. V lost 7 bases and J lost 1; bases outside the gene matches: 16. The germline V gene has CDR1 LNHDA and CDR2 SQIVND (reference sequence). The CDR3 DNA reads TGTGCCAGTAAGGGGAGATTACAGGGGGCGCGGAGGAACACTGAAGCTTTCTTT. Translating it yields CASKGRLQGARRNTEAFF.

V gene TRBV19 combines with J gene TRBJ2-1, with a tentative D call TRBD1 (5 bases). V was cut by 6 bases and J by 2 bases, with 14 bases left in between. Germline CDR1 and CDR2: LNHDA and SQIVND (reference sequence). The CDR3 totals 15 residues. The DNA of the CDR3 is TGTGCCAGTAGAGACTGGGGCTCCCCCTACAATGAGCAGTTCTTC. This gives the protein CASRDWGSPYNEQFF.

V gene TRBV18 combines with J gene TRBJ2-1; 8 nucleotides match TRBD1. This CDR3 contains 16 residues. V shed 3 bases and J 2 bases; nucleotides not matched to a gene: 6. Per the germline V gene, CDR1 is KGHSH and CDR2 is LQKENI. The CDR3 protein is CASSPPDRGPYNEQFF. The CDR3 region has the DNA TGTGCCAGCTCACCCCCAGACAGGGGCCCCTACAATGAGCAGTTCTTC.

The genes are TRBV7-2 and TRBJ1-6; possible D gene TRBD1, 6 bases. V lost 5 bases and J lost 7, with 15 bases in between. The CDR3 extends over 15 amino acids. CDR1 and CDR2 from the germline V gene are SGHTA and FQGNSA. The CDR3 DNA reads TGTGCCAGCAGCCTGATGTCAGGGGAGAATTCACCCCTCCACTTT. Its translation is CASSLMSGENSPLHF.